Each of the 14 T cell receptor beta chains below was sequenced from the same sample in a study of T-cell memory formation after mild COVID-19. MiXCR, run by TCRdb on the 5' RACE reads, gives a single entry per CDR3 protein. The sample lists about 340,000 distinct CDR3 sequences, around a sixth occurring once. The sample was PBMCs or a T cell subset sorted from them (not recorded which). The receptor set was obtained from a man aged 18 to 30 who had mild COVID-19 (a few samples of this study predate the infection). Cell type and time point are not known.

The J gene is TRBJ2-3, the V gene TRBV7-3; 9 nucleotides align to TRBD2. The V segment lost 4 bases and the J segment 5 bases; nucleotides outside the gene matches: 7. The CDR3 consists of 15 residues. CDR1 and CDR2 from the germline V gene are SGHTA and FQGTGA. The CDR3 nucleotides read TGTGCCAGCAGCTCCCGGGTAGCGGGAGTAGATACGCAGTATTTT. Translating it yields CASSSRVAGVDTQYF.

The chain carries TRBV5-5 and TRBJ1-1, with TRBD1 matching over 8 bases. This CDR3 has 16 amino acids. From germline, CDR1 is SGHKS and CDR2 YYEKEE (reference sequence). Losses at the gene ends were 4 bases for V and 3 bases for J; bases not matched to a gene: 11. For the CDR3, the DNA is TGTGCCAGCAGCATGGGTAGGGACAGGACCTACACTGAAGCTTTCTTT. Encoded protein: CASSMGRDRTYTEAFF.

The V gene is TRBV7-2, the J gene TRBJ2-1; D is unclear. CDR1 is SGHTA and CDR2 is FQGNSA in the germline V gene. The CDR3 totals 11 residues. The V end was cut by 5 bases, the J end by 15 bases, with 14 bases between. CDR3: CASSGPGRGFF. CDR3 coding DNA: TGTGCCAGCAGCGGACCGGGCCGCGGGTTCTTC.

This clonotype appeared a few times. The CDR3 reads CASSLGTGQPQHF. DNA of the CDR3: TGTGCCAGCAGTTTAGGAACCGGCCAGCCCCAGCATTTT. V is TRBV6-5 and J is TRBJ1-5; no firm D call. The CDR3 runs to 13 residues. CDR1 and CDR2 (germline): MNHEY, SVGAGI. Trimming shortened V by 4 bases and J by 7 bases, and 11 bases separated the two germline ends.

This clonotype was found a few times. The chain employs TRBV28 and TRBJ2-1, with TRBD2 identical over 8 bases. This CDR3 has 14 amino acids. In germline, CDR1 is MDHEN, CDR2 SYDVKM. V trimming: 4 bases; J trimming: 7 bases; junction bases outside the gene matches: 6. The chain's CDR3 is CASSSPTSVNEQFF. The CDR3, as DNA: TGTGCCAGCAGTTCTCCGACTAGCGTTAATGAGCAGTTCTTC.

This clonotype turned up a few times. The chain combines TRBV6-5 with TRBJ2-1; 12 bases agree with TRBD2. This CDR3 has 16 residues. The germline V gene has CDR1 MNHEY and CDR2 SVGAGI. The ends lost 4 bases at V and 4 bases at J; junction bases unmatched: 5. The CDR3 DNA sequence: TGTGCCAGCAGTTCGCTAGCGGGGGGGCCTTACAATGAGCAGTTCTTC. Amino acids: CASSSLAGGPYNEQFF.

This sequence joins TRBV11-3 and TRBJ2-3; D is perhaps TRBD2 (5 bases). Deletions cut 1 base from V and 0 bases from J, with 17 bases between. From germline, CDR1 is SGHNT and CDR2 YENEEA. The CDR3 length is 18 residues. CDR3 amino acids: CASSLGLGSSGSTDTQYF. The CDR3 DNA reads TGTGCCAGCAGCTTAGGCCTTGGGAGCAGCGGAAGCACAGATACGCAGTATTTT.

This clonotype was seen a handful of times. The rearrangement uses TRBV5-1 and TRBJ2-5, with D possibly being TRBD2 (6 bases). The CDR3 totals 14 residues. The V gene's germline CDR1 is SGHRS and CDR2 YFSETQ. Trimming left V 4 bases short and J 2 bases short, with 12 bases between. The CDR3 sequence is CASSRGLLQETQYF. The CDR3 coding sequence is TGCGCCAGCAGCAGGGGACTCCTTCAAGAGACCCAGTACTTC.

The rearrangement uses TRBV7-7 and TRBJ2-7, with D perhaps matching TRBD2 (6 bases). The CDR3 extends over 13 amino acids. V was pared by 10 bases and J by 5 bases, with 18 bases between. Germline values: CDR1 SSHAT, CDR2 FNYEAQ (reference sequence). In DNA, the CDR3 is TGTGCCATCTCGACGGCCCCGGGGGACGAGCAGTACTTC. Protein: CAISTAPGDEQYF. The full variable domain, its missing parts supplied by reference TRBV7-7 and TRBJ2-7, is GAGVSQSPRYKVTKRGQDVTLRCDPISSHATLYWYQQALGQGPEFLTYFNYEAQPDKSGLPSDRFSAERPEGSISTLTIQRTEQRDSAMYRCAISTAPGDEQYFGPGTRLTVT.

This clonotype was observed a handful of times. The chain has TRBV9 and TRBJ2-7; the D call may be TRBD1 or TRBD2 (5 bases each). The CDR3 length is 16 residues. Trimming stripped 3 bases from V and 2 bases from J, with 18 bases between. Germline V gene lookup returns CDR1 SGDLS and CDR2 YYNGEE. CDR3 nucleotide sequence: TGTGCCAGCAGCGCTATTCGCAGGGAGTCCACCTACGAGCAGTACGTC. Translating it yields CASSAIRRESTYEQYV.

This chain uses TRBV20-1 with TRBJ1-5, with TRBD1 matching over 10 bases. This CDR3 comprises 16 residues. Germline assignment: CDR1 DFQATT and CDR2 SNEGSKA (reference sequence). With 6 bases clipped from V and 5 bases from J, the junction kept 13 bases outside the gene matches. The CDR3 region is CSAQPGQGIHYQPQHF. CDR3 DNA: TGCAGTGCCCAGCCGGGACAGGGGATTCATTATCAGCCCCAGCATTTT.

In this sample, this clonotype turned up many times. The CDR3 spells CASSALTGVPYNEQFF. The CDR3 DNA reads as TGCGCCAGCAGCGCTCTGACAGGGGTCCCCTACAATGAGCAGTTCTTC. The chain couples TRBV5-1 to TRBJ2-1; 8 bases align to TRBD1. V shed 4 bases, J shed 2 bases, and the junction held 8 bases outside the gene matches. The CDR3 has 16 residues. Germline assignment: CDR1 SGHRS and CDR2 YFSETQ.

CDR3 region: CASSLDTQETQYF. The CDR3 DNA sequence: TGTGCCAGCAGCTTAGATACCCAAGAGACCCAGTACTTC. The chain combines TRBV7-9 with TRBJ2-5; unclear D gene. Germline CDR1 is SEHNR and CDR2 is FQNEAQ (reference sequence). Trimming left V 1 base short and J 1 base short, with 4 bases between. The CDR3 has 13 amino acids.

This clonotype has only a few counts. V usage is TRBV28 and J usage is TRBJ2-7; 8 bases are shared with TRBD1. From germline, CDR1 is MDHEN and CDR2 SYDVKM. The CDR3 length is 13 residues. V dropped 5 bases and J dropped 6; count of bases not matched to a gene: 6. CDR3 protein: CASSLFRGLEQYV. As DNA, the CDR3 is TGTGCCAGCAGTCTCTTCAGGGGGCTCGAGCAGTACGTC.